These 17 T cell receptor beta chains originate from one sample sequenced in a study of CD8+ T cells in alopecia areata. Extraction of RNA preceded its reverse transcription into cDNA, which served as the sequencing template. Assay: immunoSEQ multiplex PCR; the TCRdb copy retains only in-frame clones and omits some. Among 270,000 or so clones, roughly 64% were seen once, and the ten largest hold approximately 1.8%. Regarding treatment: oral pan-JAK inhibitor, 5-10 mg twice daily. The sample consisted of CD4+ T cells sorted from blood, taken at week 24, from a patient treated with tofacitinib. The receptors come from a human donor with alopecia areata.

The chain joins TRBV5-1 to TRBJ2-2; TRBD2 matches 11 bases. V shed 2 bases and J 6 bases; nucleotides not matched to a gene: 3. Germline-derived CDR1 and CDR2 are SGHRS and YFSETQ. CDR3 size: 15 residues. CDR3 residues: CASSFGTSGPGELFF. CDR3 sequence (DNA): TGCGCCAGCAGCTTTGGGACTAGCGGTCCCGGGGAGCTGTTTTTT.

The chain has TRBV27 and TRBJ2-7; tentative D call: TRBD1 (5 bases). Germline V gene sequence: CDR1 MNHEY, CDR2 SMNVEV (reference sequence). Trimming took off 4 bases at V and 4 bases at J, with 20 bases between the two ends. The CDR3 consists of 16 residues. CDR3 loop: CASSSPGQPQGYEQYF. CDR3 DNA sequence: TGTGCCAGCAGTTCCCCCGGGCAGCCTCAGGGTTACGAGCAGTACTTC.

This chain links TRBV27 with TRBJ2-7; 8 positions agree with TRBD1. The junction had 7 bases not matched to a gene; V was cut back by 3 bases and J by 3 bases. The CDR3 length is 15 residues. CDR1 and CDR2 (germline): MNHEY, SMNVEV (reference sequence). In DNA form, the CDR3 reads TGTGCCAGCAGTTTCTGGACAGGGTTCAACTACGAGCAGTACTTC. It encodes CASSFWTGFNYEQYF.

This clone came up a few times. V usage is TRBV6-1 and J usage is TRBJ2-2; TRBD1 matches 8 bases. With V trimmed by 11 bases and J by 6 bases, 8 bases remained unmatched. Per germline, CDR1 MNHNS and CDR2 SASEGT. This CDR3 spans 13 amino acids. CDR3 loop: CAGQGARSGELFF. The DNA of the CDR3 is TGTGCCGGCCAGGGGGCGCGATCCGGGGAGCTGTTTTTT.

V and J are TRBV27 and TRBJ2-3; unclear D gene. Germline lookup yields CDR1 MNHEY and CDR2 SMNVEV (reference sequence). The CDR3 covers 15 residues. The ends were cut back, 2 bases at V and 1 base at J, with 10 bases in the middle. CDR3 loop: CASSLEPFRTDTQYF. CDR3 DNA: TGTGCCAGCAGTTTAGAACCTTTCCGCACAGATACGCAGTATTTT.

Only a few counts were recorded for this clone. The V and J genes are TRBV28 and TRBJ1-5; D is unclear. V was cut by 2 bases and J by 2 bases, with 7 bases left in between. The CDR3 runs to 14 residues. CDR1 is MDHEN and CDR2 is SYDVKM in the germline V gene. In DNA, the CDR3 is TGTGCCAGCAGTTTAGGTGGGGGCAATCAGCCCCAGCATTTT. This encodes CASSLGGGNQPQHF.

This chain links TRBV4-1 with TRBJ1-2; 9 bases line up with TRBD1. The V gene's germline CDR1 is MGHRA and CDR2 YSYEKL. CDR3 length equals 13 residues. V gave up 3 bases and J gave up 8 bases; unmatched junction bases: 4. CDR3 DNA: TGCGCCAGCAGCCAGGAGACAGGGGGAGGCTACACCTTC. This translates into CASSQETGGGYTF.

In regard to this clone: The junction does not match germline at one end; this may be a read error. This chain uses TRBV6-1 with TRBJ2-3; D remains ambiguous. The CDR3 runs 12 residues. Germline assignment: CDR1 MNHNS and CDR2 SASEGT. The CDR3 region is CASREVADTQYF. As DNA, the CDR3 is TGTGCCAGCAGAGAAGTGGCAGATACGCAGTATTTT.

This clone has just one count. The chain joins TRBV30 to TRBJ2-1; no reliable D call. V was clipped by 1 base and J by 9 bases, with 13 bases between them. From germline, CDR1 is GTSNPN and CDR2 SVGIG (reference sequence). The CDR3 is 13 residues long. The CDR3 nucleotides read TGTGCCTGGAGTGGGGGTGGCAGGCGTGAGCAGTTCTTC. Protein: CAWSGGGRREQFF.

This clone was counted a few times. The CDR3 DNA is TGTGCCACCCCCTCCTTTCCAGGGGGCAATGAGCAGTTCTTC. Translated: CATPSFPGGNEQFF. The chain couples TRBV2 to TRBJ2-1, with 7 positions matching TRBD1. CDR3 length equals 14 residues. CDR1 is SNHLY and CDR2 is FYNNEI in the germline V gene. The J segment lost 6 bases and the V segment lost 10 bases, leaving 12 bases of the junction unmatched.

Only a few counts were recorded for this clone. J is TRBJ2-3 and V is TRBV5-5; unclear D gene. V lost 4 bases, J lost 2 bases, and 11 bases lay in between. Germline CDR1 and CDR2: SGHKS and YYEKEE (reference sequence). This CDR3 is built from 14 residues. CDR3 amino acids: CASSLGYPTDTQYF. The CDR3 DNA reads as TGTGCCAGCAGCCTCGGATACCCCACAGATACGCAGTATTTT.

The chain joins TRBV30 to TRBJ2-3, with 9 bases lining up with TRBD1. V lost 8 bases to trimming and J lost 6 bases; unmatched junction nucleotides: 18. The CDR3 extends over 16 amino acids. Germline values: CDR1 GTSNPN, CDR2 SVGIG (reference sequence). CDR3 sequence (DNA): TGTGCCGGGACAGGGATCAAATCCTCCGCAAGGGATACGCAGTATTTT. Translation gives CAGTGIKSSARDTQYF. Drawing the rest from reference TRBV30 and TRBJ2-3, the complete variable domain is SQTIHQWPATLVQPVGSPLSLECTVEGTSNPNLYWYRQAAGRGLQLLFYSVGIGQISSEVPQNLSASRPQDRQFILSSKKLLLSDSGFYLCAGTGIKSSARDTQYFGPGTRLTVL.

This chain connects TRBV21-1 to TRBJ2-5; the table calls TRBD2, which could not be checked here. TRBV21-1 is noted as a pseudogene. CDR3 size: 15 residues. Written as DNA, the CDR3 is TGTGCCAGCAGCAAAGCTCGGGGGGCTTGGGAGACCCAGTACTTC. As protein: CASSKARGAWETQYF.

The chain recombines TRBV5-5 with TRBJ2-3; 10 bases agree with TRBD2. V was pared by 2 bases and J by 8 bases, with 8 bases of the junction left unmatched. CDR3 length: 15 amino acids. Germline V gene sequence: CDR1 SGHKS, CDR2 YYEKEE (reference sequence). The CDR3 DNA sequence: TGTGCCAGCAGCTTAGTACTAGCGGGGCGTCGTACGCAGTATTTT. This sequence encodes CASSLVLAGRRTQYF.

The chain carries TRBV9 and TRBJ2-1; D is unclear. Germline V gene data show CDR1 as SGDLS and CDR2 as YYNGEE. The CDR3 runs to 16 residues. V lost 0 bases and J 0 bases, leaving 10 bases between the germline ends. The CDR3 protein is CASSVGGLSSYNEQFF. CDR3 DNA sequence: TGTGCCAGCAGCGTAGGTGGGCTAAGCTCCTACAATGAGCAGTTCTTC.

The chain uses TRBV6-1 and TRBJ1-2; D gene uncertain. The ends were cut back, 2 bases at V and 5 bases at J, with 9 bases in the middle. In germline, CDR1 is MNHNS, CDR2 SASEGT. The CDR3 contains 13 residues. CDR3 bases: TGTGCCAGCAGTGAACCCGGGAATTATGGCTACACCTTC. Protein: CASSEPGNYGYTF.

This clone was seen only a few times. The chain links TRBV30 to TRBJ2-1; D is unclear. CDR3 length: 14 amino acids. Germline V CDR1 and CDR2: GTSNPN, SVGIG (reference sequence). The ends were cut back, 5 bases at V and 4 bases at J, with 15 bases in the middle. Here the CDR3 reads CAWLIPPRYNEQFF. The DNA for the CDR3 is TGTGCCTGGCTAATCCCCCCCAGGTACAATGAGCAGTTCTTC.